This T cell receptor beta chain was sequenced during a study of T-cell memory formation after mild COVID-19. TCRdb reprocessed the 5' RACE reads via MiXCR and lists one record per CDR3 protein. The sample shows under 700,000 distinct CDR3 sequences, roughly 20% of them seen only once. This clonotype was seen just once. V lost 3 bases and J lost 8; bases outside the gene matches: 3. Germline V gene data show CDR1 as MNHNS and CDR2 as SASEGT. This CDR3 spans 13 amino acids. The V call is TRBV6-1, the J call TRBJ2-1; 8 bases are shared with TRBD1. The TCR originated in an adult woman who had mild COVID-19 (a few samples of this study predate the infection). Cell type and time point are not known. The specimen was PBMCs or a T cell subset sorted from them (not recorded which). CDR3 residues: CASSEGQAHEQFF. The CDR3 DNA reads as TGTGCCAGCAGTGAGGGACAGGCCCATGAGCAGTTCTTC.